Sequencing of this T cell receptor beta chain was carried out in a study of cytomegalovirus exposure and HLA in healthy donors. General study findings and limits: A previous analysis found most TCR beta V segments productive roughly 87% or roughly 30% of the time. A later examination showed that TCR association rates differed by HLA locus, with DRB1 most and HLA-C fewest.

Primers for the PCR totalled 60 Vbeta and 13 Jbeta. The repertoire was sequenced with immunoSEQ multiplex PCR; TCRdb's copy has only in-frame clones and lacks some. The sample has approximately 120,000 clones; less than 80% are singletons. On this clone itself: Its antigen is not identified.

The germline V gene has CDR1 MDHEN and CDR2 SYDVKM. The V end lost 1 base, the J end lost 0 bases, and 16 bases lay between the germline ends. The CDR3 sequence is 18 residues long. The V gene is TRBV28, the J gene TRBJ1-5; no firm D call. The sample comprised PBMCs. The TCR was taken from a young man in good health and CMV-seronegative. As DNA, the CDR3 is TGTGCCAGCAGTTTATCTGTTCGGAGGGCGGTTAGCAATCAGCCCCAGCATTTT. This gives the protein CASSLSVRRAVSNQPQHF.